This T cell receptor (beta chain) was captured by sequencing in a study of identical twins. Many counts were recorded for this clonotype. V lost 4 bases to trimming and J lost 9 bases; unmatched junction nucleotides: 7. CDR1 and CDR2 from the germline V gene are MDHEN and SYDVKM. The length of the CDR3 is 14 residues. TCRdb re-analysed the 5' RACE reads in MiXCR, keeping a single row per CDR3 protein. The table shows roughly 570,000 distinct CDR3 sequences, with nearly 10% occurring only once. The data also belong to a second study, concerning yellow fever vaccine responses in identical twins.

This sequence joins TRBV28 and TRBJ2-1; TRBD2 agrees at 9 bases. Material: PBMCs. The source is a woman between 18 and 29 years old in good health. In DNA, the CDR3 is TGTGCCAGCAGTTGGGGACTAGCCCTCGGTGAGCAGTTCTTC. Its translation: CASSWGLALGEQFF.